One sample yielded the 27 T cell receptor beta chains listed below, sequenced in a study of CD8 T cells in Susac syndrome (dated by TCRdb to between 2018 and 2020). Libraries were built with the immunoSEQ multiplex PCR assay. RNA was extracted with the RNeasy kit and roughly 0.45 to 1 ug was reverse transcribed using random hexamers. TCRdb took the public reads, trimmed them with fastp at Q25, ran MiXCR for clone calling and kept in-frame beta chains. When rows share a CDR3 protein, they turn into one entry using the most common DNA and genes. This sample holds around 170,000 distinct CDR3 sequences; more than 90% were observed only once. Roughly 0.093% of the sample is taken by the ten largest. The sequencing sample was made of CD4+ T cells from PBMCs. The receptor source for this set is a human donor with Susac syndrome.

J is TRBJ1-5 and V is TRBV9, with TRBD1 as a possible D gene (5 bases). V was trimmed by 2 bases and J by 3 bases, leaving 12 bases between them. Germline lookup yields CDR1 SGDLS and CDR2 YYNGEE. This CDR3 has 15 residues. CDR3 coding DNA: TGTGCCAGCAGCGTTGGCAGGGCAAACAATCAGCCCCAGCATTTT. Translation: CASSVGRANNQPQHF.

CDR3 residues: CSASPTSQETQYF. The CDR3 DNA follows: TGCAGTGCTAGCCCCACTAGCCAAGAGACCCAGTACTTC. The chain couples TRBV20-1 to TRBJ2-5, with a possible D match to TRBD2 (5 bases). CDR3 length: 13 amino acids. Trimming pared 3 bases from V and 1 base from J, leaving 9 bases between. Germline loops: CDR1 DFQATT, CDR2 SNEGSKA (reference sequence).

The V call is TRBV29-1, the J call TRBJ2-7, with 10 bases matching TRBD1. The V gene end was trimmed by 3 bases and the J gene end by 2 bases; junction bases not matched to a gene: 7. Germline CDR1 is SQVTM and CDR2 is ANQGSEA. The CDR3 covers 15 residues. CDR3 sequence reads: CSVERRDRGPYEQYF. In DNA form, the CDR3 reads TGCAGCGTTGAGCGCAGGGACAGGGGTCCCTACGAGCAGTACTTC.

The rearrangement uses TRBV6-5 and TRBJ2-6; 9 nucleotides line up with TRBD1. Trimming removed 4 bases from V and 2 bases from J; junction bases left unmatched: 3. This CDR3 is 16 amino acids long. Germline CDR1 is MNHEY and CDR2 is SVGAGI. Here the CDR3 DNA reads TGTGCCAGCAGTTCACAGGGGGCGGCTGGGGCCAACGTCCTGACTTTC. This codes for CASSSQGAAGANVLTF.

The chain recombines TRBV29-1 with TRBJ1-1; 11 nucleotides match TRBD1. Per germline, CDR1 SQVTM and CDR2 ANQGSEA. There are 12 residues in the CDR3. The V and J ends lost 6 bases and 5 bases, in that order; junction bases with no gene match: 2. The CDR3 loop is CSVGQGETEAFF. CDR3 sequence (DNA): TGCAGCGTGGGACAGGGGGAGACTGAAGCTTTCTTT.

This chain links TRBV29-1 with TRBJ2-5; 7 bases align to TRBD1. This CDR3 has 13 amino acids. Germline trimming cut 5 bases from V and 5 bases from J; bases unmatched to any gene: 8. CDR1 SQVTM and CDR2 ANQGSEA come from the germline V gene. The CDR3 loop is CSVRAGGRETQYF. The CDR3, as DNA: TGCAGCGTTAGGGCAGGGGGACGCGAGACCCAGTACTTC.

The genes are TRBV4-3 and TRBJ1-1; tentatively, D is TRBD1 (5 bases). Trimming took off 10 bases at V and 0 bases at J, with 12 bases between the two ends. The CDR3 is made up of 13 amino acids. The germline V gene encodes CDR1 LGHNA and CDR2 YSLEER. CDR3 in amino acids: CATSEGMNTEAFF. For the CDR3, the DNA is TGCGCCACCTCCGAGGGGATGAACACTGAAGCTTTCTTT.

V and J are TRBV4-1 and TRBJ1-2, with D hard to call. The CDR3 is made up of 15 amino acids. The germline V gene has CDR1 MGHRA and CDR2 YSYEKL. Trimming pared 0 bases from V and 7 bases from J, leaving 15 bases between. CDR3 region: CASSQDLAGVGGYTF. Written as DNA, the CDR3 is TGCGCCAGCAGCCAAGATCTCGCCGGGGTAGGTGGCTACACCTTC.

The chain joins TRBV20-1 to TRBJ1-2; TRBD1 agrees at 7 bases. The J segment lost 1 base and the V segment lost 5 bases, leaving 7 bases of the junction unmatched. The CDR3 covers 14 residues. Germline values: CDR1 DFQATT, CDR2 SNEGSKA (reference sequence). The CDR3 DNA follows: TGCAGTGCTCCTCGGACAGGTCATAACTATGGCTACACCTTC. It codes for CSAPRTGHNYGYTF.

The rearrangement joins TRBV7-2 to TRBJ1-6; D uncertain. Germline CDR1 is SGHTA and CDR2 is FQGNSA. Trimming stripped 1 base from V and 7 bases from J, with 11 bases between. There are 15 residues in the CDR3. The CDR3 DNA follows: TGTGCCAGCAGCTTAGGGGTGGGCATGAATTCACCCCTCCACTTT. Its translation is CASSLGVGMNSPLHF.

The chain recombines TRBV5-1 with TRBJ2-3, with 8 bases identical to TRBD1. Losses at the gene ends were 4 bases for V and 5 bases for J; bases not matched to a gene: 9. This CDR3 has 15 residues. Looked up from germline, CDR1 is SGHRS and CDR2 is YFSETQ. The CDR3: CASSPGQVLGDTQYF. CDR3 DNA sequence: TGCGCCAGCAGCCCGGGACAGGTCCTCGGAGATACGCAGTATTTT.

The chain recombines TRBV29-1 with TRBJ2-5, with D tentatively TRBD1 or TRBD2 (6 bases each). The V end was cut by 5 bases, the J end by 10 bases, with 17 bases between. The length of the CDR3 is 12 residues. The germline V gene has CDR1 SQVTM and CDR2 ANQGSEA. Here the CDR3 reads CSVSEGGKGQYF. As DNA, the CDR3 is TGCAGCGTTAGCGAAGGGGGGAAGGGCCAGTACTTC.

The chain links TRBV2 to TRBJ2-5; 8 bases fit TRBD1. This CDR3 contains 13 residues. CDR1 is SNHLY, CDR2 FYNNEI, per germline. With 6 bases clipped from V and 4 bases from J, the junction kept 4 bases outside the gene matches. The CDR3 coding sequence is TGTGCCAGCAGCGAGCAGGGGGCAGAGACCCAGTACTTC. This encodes CASSEQGAETQYF.

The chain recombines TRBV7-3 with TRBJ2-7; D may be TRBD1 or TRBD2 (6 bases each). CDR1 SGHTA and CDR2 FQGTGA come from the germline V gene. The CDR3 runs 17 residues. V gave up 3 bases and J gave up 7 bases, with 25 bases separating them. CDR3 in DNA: TGTGCCAGCAGCTTCAACCCGCTGGCCGGGGGCGCGGGGGAGCAGTACTTC. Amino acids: CASSFNPLAGGAGEQYF.

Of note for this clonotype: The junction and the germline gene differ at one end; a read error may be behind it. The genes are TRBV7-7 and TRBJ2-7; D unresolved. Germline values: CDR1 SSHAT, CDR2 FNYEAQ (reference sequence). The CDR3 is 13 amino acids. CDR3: CASSQEHAGEQYF. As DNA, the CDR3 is TGTGCTAGCAGCCAAGAGCACGCCGGCGAGCAGTACTTC.

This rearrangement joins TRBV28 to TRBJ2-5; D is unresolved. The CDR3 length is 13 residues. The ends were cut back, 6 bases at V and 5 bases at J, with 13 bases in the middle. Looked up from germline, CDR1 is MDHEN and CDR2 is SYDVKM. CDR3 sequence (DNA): TGTGCCAGCAGCCCGCCTTCGCCCGAGACCCAGTACTTC. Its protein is CASSPPSPETQYF.

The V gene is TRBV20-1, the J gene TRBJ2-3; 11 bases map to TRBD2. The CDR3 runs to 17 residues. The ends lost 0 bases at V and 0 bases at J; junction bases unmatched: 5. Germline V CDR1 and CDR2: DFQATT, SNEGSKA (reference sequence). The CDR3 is CSARDLGTSGSTDTQYF. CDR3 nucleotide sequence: TGCAGTGCTAGAGATTTAGGGACTAGCGGAAGCACAGATACGCAGTATTTT.

The CDR3 loop reads CASSQEGTVNEQFF. The CDR3 DNA is TGCGCCAGCAGCCAAGAAGGAACGGTCAATGAGCAGTTCTTC. The V call is TRBV4-3, the J call TRBJ2-1; D not certain. CDR3 length: 14 amino acids. Trimming cost V 0 bases and J 6 bases, with 9 bases left between them. Germline CDR1 and CDR2: LGHNA and YSLEER.

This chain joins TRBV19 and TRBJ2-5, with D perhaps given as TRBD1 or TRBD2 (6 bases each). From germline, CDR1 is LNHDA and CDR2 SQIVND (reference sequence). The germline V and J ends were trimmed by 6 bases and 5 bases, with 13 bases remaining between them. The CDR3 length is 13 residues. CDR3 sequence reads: CASRRGTGETQYF. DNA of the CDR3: TGTGCCAGTAGGAGGGGGACTGGGGAGACCCAGTACTTC. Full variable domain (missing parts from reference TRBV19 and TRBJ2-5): DGGITQSPKYLFRKEGQNVTLSCEQNLNHDAMYWYRQDPGQGLRLIYYSQIVNDFQKGDIAEGYSVSREKKESFPLTVTSAQKNPTAFYLCASRRGTGETQYFGPGTRLLVL.

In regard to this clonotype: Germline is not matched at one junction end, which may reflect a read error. The CDR3 nucleotides read TGTGCCACTATACATGGCCGGGCAGCTGGGACCAACGTCCTGACTTTC. Translated, it gives CATIHGRAAGTNVLTF. The V and J genes are TRBV12-3 or TRBV12-4 and TRBJ2-6; D gene uncertain. CDR3 length: 16 residues.

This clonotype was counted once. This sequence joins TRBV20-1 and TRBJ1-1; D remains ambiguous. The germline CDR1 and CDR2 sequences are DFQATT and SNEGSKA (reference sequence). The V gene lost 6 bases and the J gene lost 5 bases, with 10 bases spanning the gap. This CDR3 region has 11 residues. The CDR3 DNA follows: TGCAGTGCCCCGGCCCCTACTGAAGCTTTCTTT. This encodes CSAPAPTEAFF.

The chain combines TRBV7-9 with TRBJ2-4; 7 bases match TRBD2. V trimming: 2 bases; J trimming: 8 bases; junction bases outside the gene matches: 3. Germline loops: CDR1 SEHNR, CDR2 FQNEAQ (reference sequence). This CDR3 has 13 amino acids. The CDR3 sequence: CASSLPGGDIQYF. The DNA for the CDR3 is TGTGCCAGCAGCTTACCGGGGGGAGACATTCAGTACTTC.

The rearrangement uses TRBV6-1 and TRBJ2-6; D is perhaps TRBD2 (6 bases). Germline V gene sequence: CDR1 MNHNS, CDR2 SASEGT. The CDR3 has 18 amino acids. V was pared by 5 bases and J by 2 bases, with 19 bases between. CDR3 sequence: CASSPSGSAGPGANVLTF. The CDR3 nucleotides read TGTGCCAGCAGTCCAAGCGGGTCGGCCGGGCCTGGGGCCAACGTCCTGACTTTC.

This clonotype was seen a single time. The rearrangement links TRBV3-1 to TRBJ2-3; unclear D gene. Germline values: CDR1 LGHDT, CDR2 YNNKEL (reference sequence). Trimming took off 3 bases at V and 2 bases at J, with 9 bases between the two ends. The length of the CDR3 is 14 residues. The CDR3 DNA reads TGTGCCAGCAGCCAGCCGCCCATCACAGATACGCAGTATTTT. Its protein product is CASSQPPITDTQYF.

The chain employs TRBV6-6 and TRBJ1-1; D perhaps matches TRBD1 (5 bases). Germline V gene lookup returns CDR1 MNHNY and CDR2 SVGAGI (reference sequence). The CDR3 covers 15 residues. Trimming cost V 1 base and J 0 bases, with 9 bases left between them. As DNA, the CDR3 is TGTGCCAGCAGTTACTTTGGGACGGTGAACACTGAAGCTTTCTTT. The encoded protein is CASSYFGTVNTEAFF.

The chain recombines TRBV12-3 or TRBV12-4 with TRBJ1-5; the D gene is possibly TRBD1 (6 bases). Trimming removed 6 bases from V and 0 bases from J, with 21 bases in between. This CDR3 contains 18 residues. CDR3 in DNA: TGTGCCAGCAGCACCCCGACAGGACTACCATATAGCAATCAGCCCCAGCATTTT. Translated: CASSTPTGLPYSNQPQHF.

The DNA of the CDR3 is TGTGCCAGCAGAGAAGAGGGGACAATGCTATATGGCTACACCTTC. It codes for CASREEGTMLYGYTF. The J gene is TRBJ1-2, the V gene TRBV5-6; the D gene is possibly TRBD1 (6 bases). The CDR3 is 15 amino acids. CDR1 and CDR2 (germline): SGHDT, YYEEEE. Trimming took off 5 bases at V and 5 bases at J, with 19 bases between the two ends.